This is a list of T cell receptor beta chains from one sample in a study of blood T cell repertoires in COVID-19. The protocol was immunoSEQ multiplex PCR, while the TCRdb copy is restricted to in-frame clones and leaves out a portion. The sample has about 230,000 clones; approximately 88% are singletons. The sample comprised PBMCs or T cells enriched from blood (not recorded which). Receptors were obtained from a woman in her forties with acute COVID-19. Both conserved end residues are part of each CDR3.

v_gene | CDR3aa
TRBV2 | CAIDSGSTDTQYF
TRBV7-2 | CASSLISSGYGYTF
TRBV12-5 | CASGLVQGASYEQYF
TRBV7-9 | CASSLVSGVGSNQPQHF
TRBV5-4 | CASRSRGSNGYTF
TRBV5-1 | CASSLDPSNQPQHF
TRBV5-4 | CASSLKSEGYYGYTF
TRBV5-5 | CASTDHPRQGAPDEQFF
TRBV29-1 | CSVARPGLGNEQFF
TRBV10-2 | CASSEPSPQRDHNNEQFF
TRBV11-2 | CASTAGGRSGEAFF
TRBV6-2/TRBV6-3 | CASSYSTGGDAFF
TRBV12-5 | CASGGDRARDTQYF
TRBV19 | CASRIPKRGGREAEAFF
TRBV27 | CASSLRGSGNTIYF
TRBV6-5 | CASSLPGTDTQYF
TRBV10-3 | CAIRSGGTGETQYF
TRBV7-2 | CASSLDRGRELFF
TRBV15 | CATAPGGNANQPQHF
TRBV29-1 | CSAGAGRENIQYF
TRBV4-3 | CASSPEGLGADTQYF
TRBV7-6 | CASSQGLAGGLSSYNEQFF
TRBV10-3 | CAISEDRVSYGYTF
TRBV6-5 | CASRSGTPHDSPLHF
TRBV27 | CASSLDTGGGQPQHF
TRBV19 | CASSTQATNEKLFF
TRBV7-2 | CASVAGRSSYNEQFF
TRBV5-8 | CASSLGTLANQPQHF
TRBV27 | CASSLRGSGWNTEAFF
TRBV10-3 | CAISGGDQPQHF
TRBV19 | CASSIGTVQPQHF
TRBV10-1 | CASSPLGLAGGEQFF
TRBV4-2 | CASSQVLTSGGLQETQYF
TRBV29-1 | CSVGGGTGGFKSSTDTQYF
TRBV2 | CASSSDRDEKLFF
TRBV5-4 | CASSLSFTRDIQYF
TRBV2 | CAGHKSLTDPGLNTEAFF
TRBV5-6 | CASSLPTWSTEAFF
TRBV3-1/TRBV3-2 | CASSQPTGTGDSPLHF
TRBV19 | CASSTGTASGSRNEQFF
TRBV4-1 | CASSQASGTASYEQYF
TRBV19 | CASSIDTTPGQGYNEQFF
TRBV29-1 | CSVGDRDGQPQHF
TRBV10-3 | CAISDPERTDTQYF
TRBV6-2/TRBV6-3 | CASSDRWAGLAGQPQHF
TRBV19 | CASSIRGTENTEAFF
TRBV4-3 | CASSPNSGTGIIDTQYF
TRBV9 | CASSVVATEGDITQYF
TRBV11-2 | CASSLTGGKGANYGYTF
TRBV21-1 | CASSKADREWHTEAFF
TRBV24-1 | CATSDYTSGRINTDTQYF
TRBV7-2 | CASSSGLGIYNEQFF
TRBV10-3 | CAIRGERGGPPGANVLTF
TRBV18 | CASSPPRARSNEQFF
TRBV2 | CASSGRRQGAKVSQYF
TRBV6-5 | CASSPGVNNEKLFF
TRBV5-1 | CASSLGGSGGPYNEQFF
TRBV7-8 | CASSYRVPNEKLFF